This TCR beta chain appears in the sequencing data of a study of blood T cell repertoires in COVID-19. Study information: Acute and convalescent COVID-19 specimens originated in the United States, Italy and Spain.

Per the germline V gene, CDR1 is MNHNY and CDR2 is SVGAGI (reference sequence). The germline V and J ends were trimmed by 5 bases and 0 bases, with 17 bases remaining between them. This CDR3 region has 17 residues. Sequenced by immunoSEQ multiplex PCR; TCRdb stores in-frame clones only, minus some. The profile shows about 220,000 clones, less than 90% of them singletons. The sample taken for sequencing was peripheral blood. The sequence derives from a man aged 25 to 40 with active or convalescent COVID-19. The chain uses TRBV6-6 and TRBJ2-1; D gene uncertain. CDR3 coding DNA: TGTGCCAGCAGTCCCACCACCGAGCACCGCTCCTACAATGAGCAGTTCTTC. This codes for CASSPTTEHRSYNEQFF.